A single sample is the source of the 18 T cell receptor beta chains below, sequenced in a study of metastatic and nonmetastatic thyroid tumors. Each patient went into thyroid surgery without having received any treatment. TCRdb recomputed clones from the PCR reads via MiXCR. The sample lists over 13,000 clones, 24% occurring once. Material for sequencing was tumor tissue. These receptors were obtained from a female donor with papillary thyroid cancer or a benign thyroid nodule (not recorded which). Some clones in this sample may be carry-over from other donors' samples.

This clone was seen ten or more times. This chain connects TRBV5-6 to TRBJ1-2; D gene uncertain. The CDR3 totals 11 residues. The germline CDR1 and CDR2 sequences are SGHDT and YYEEEE. V lost 2 bases and J 8 bases, leaving 7 bases between the germline ends. The CDR3 region is CASSFGHGYTF. CDR3 in DNA: TGTGCCAGCAGCTTTGGGCACGGCTACACCTTC.

The chain recombines TRBV7-9 with TRBJ1-4; TRBD1 matches at 7 bases. This CDR3 is 17 amino acids long. V lost 2 bases and J lost 5; bases outside the gene matches: 11. Germline CDR1 SEHNR, CDR2 FQNEAQ (reference sequence). DNA of the CDR3: TGTGCCAGCAGCTTACCCGACAGGGCGGGACGAAATGAAAAACTGTTTTTT. Translating gives CASSLPDRAGRNEKLFF.

This clone appeared many times. The V call is TRBV28, the J call TRBJ1-1; tentatively, D is TRBD1 (5 bases). CDR1 MDHEN and CDR2 SYDVKM come from the germline V gene. This CDR3 is built from 15 residues. V was pared by 6 bases and J by 1 base, with 15 bases between. The CDR3 loop is CASRKTPGQNTEAFF. In nucleotides, the CDR3 is TGTGCCAGCAGGAAAACCCCCGGACAGAACACTGAAGCTTTCTTT.

This clone came up many times. This chain connects TRBV5-4 to TRBJ2-1, with 8 bases that match TRBD1. V was pared by 3 bases and J by 3 bases, with 8 bases of the junction left unmatched. Germline-derived CDR1 and CDR2 are SGHNT and YYREEE (reference sequence). The CDR3 totals 16 residues. The DNA for the CDR3 is TGTGCCAGCAGCTCGGCAGGGGGCGCGCGCTACAATGAGCAGTTCTTC. Its protein is CASSSAGGARYNEQFF. The complete variable domain, with remaining parts taken from reference TRBV5-4 and TRBJ2-1, reads ETGVTQSPTHLIKTRGQQVTLRCSSQSGHNTVSWYQQALGQGPQFIFQYYREEENGRGNFPPRFSGLQFPNYSSELNVNALELDDSALYLCASSSAGGARYNEQFFGPGTRLTVL.

Only a few counts were recorded for this clone. The chain couples TRBV12-3 or TRBV12-4 to TRBJ2-7; tentative D call: TRBD2 (5 bases). V lost 4 bases and J 4 bases, leaving 14 bases between the germline ends. The CDR3 spans 14 residues. The CDR3 protein is CASSWSSETYEQYF. The CDR3, as DNA: TGTGCCAGCAGTTGGAGTAGCGAAACTTACGAGCAGTACTTC.

This clone is medium-sized within its sample. Other DNA sequences in this specimen translate into the identical CDR3. The rearrangement uses TRBV27 and TRBJ1-6; D unclear. The CDR3 extends over 13 amino acids. Trimming left V 5 bases short and J 9 bases short, with 11 bases between. Germline V gene data show CDR1 as MNHEY and CDR2 as SMNVEV (reference sequence). CDR3 sequence reads: CASSHDPRSPLHF. Written as DNA, the CDR3 is TGTGCCAGCAGTCACGACCCCCGTTCACCCCTCCACTTT.

This clone rates as medium-sized. The V call is TRBV6-1, the J call TRBJ2-3, with unresolved D. Between the trimmed V and J ends, which lost 1 base and 2 bases, there was a span of 10 bases. The germline CDR1 and CDR2 sequences are MNHNS and SASEGT. The CDR3 contains 15 residues. The CDR3: CASSEVNGFTDTQYF. In DNA form, the CDR3 reads TGTGCCAGCAGTGAAGTAAACGGATTCACAGATACGCAGTATTTT.

This clone is medium-sized by share. This chain links TRBV7-2 with TRBJ2-7; TRBD2 might be the D (6 bases). V lost 5 bases to trimming and J lost 6 bases, with 14 bases between them. Germline CDR1 and CDR2: SGHTA and FQGNSA. The CDR3 runs 13 residues. DNA of the CDR3: TGTGCCAGCAGCATGTCTAGCGTGGGCGAGCAGTACTTC. Its translation: CASSMSSVGEQYF.

This clone was detected only a few times. This chain's CDR3 is CASSPTGGAVETQYF. CDR3 in DNA: TGTGCCAGCAGCCCTACTGGGGGGGCTGTGGAGACCCAGTACTTC. The chain is built from TRBV9 and TRBJ2-5; a weak D match, TRBD2 (7 bases). The CDR3 covers 15 residues. Trimming shortened V by 4 bases and J by 5 bases, and 18 bases separated the two germline ends. In germline, CDR1 is SGDLS, CDR2 YYNGEE. Drawing the rest from reference TRBV9 and TRBJ2-5, the complete variable domain is DSGVTQTPKHLITATGQRVTLRCSPRSGDLSVYWYQQSLDQGLQFLIQYYNGEERAKGNILERFSAQQFPDLHSELNLSSLELGDSALYFCASSPTGGAVETQYFGPGTRLLVL.

The chain employs TRBV5-1 and TRBJ2-7, with 12 bases identical to TRBD2. V shed 3 bases, J shed 5 bases, and the junction held 6 bases outside the gene matches. Germline CDR1 is SGHRS and CDR2 is YFSETQ. The CDR3 has 15 residues. For the CDR3, the DNA is TGCGCCAGCAGCTACCTAGCGGGAGGGCCGGACGAGCAGTACTTC. This gives the protein CASSYLAGGPDEQYF.

J is TRBJ2-7 and V is TRBV3-1, with 12 bases identical to TRBD2. Germline V CDR1 and CDR2: LGHDT, YNNKEL (reference sequence). The CDR3 is 13 residues long. The ends lost 6 bases at V and 7 bases at J; junction bases unmatched: 4. DNA of the CDR3: TGTGCCAGCAGGACTAGCGGGAGAGTTGAGCAGTACTTC. As protein: CASRTSGRVEQYF.

This chain joins TRBV20-1 and TRBJ2-6; D gene ambiguous. The CDR3 runs to 13 residues. Trimming removed 6 bases at V and 4 bases at J, with 10 bases between. Germline CDR1 reads DFQATT; CDR2 reads SNEGSKA (reference sequence). CDR3 residues: CSAIDGGANVLTF. The DNA of the CDR3 is TGCAGTGCCATCGATGGAGGGGCCAACGTCCTGACTTTC.

The chain recombines TRBV19 with TRBJ1-5, with 7 bases matching TRBD1. V gave up 4 bases and J gave up 3 bases; unmatched junction bases: 6. Germline CDR1 LNHDA, CDR2 SQIVND (reference sequence). The CDR3 is 15 amino acids. CDR3: CASSTWDSPNQPQHF. The CDR3 region has the DNA TGTGCCAGTAGTACCTGGGACAGTCCCAATCAGCCCCAGCATTTT.

This clone was recorded many times. The rearrangement links TRBV6-1 to TRBJ2-1, with 12 bases lining up with TRBD2. CDR1 and CDR2 (germline): MNHNS, SASEGT. The junction had 3 bases not matched to a gene; V was cut back by 4 bases and J by 8 bases. This CDR3 spans 14 amino acids. CDR3 bases: TGTGCCAGCAGTGGGACTAGCGGGATGGATGAGCAGTTCTTC. As protein: CASSGTSGMDEQFF.

This clone ranks as medium-sized (0.01 to 0.1%). The rearrangement joins TRBV5-1 to TRBJ1-6, with 7 nucleotides matching TRBD1. CDR1 is SGHRS and CDR2 is YFSETQ in the germline V gene. The V and J ends lost 4 bases and 7 bases, in that order; junction bases with no gene match: 5. This CDR3 is built from 14 residues. The DNA for the CDR3 is TGCGCCAGCAGCCCGACAGGGTGGAATTCACCCCTCCACTTT. This codes for CASSPTGWNSPLHF.

The table lists this clone with a few counts. Sequence at one end of the junction differs from germline and may be a read error. Other nucleotide sequences in the sample specify the same CDR3. V and J are TRBV10-3 and TRBJ2-1; TRBD1 matches 8 bases. This CDR3 is built from 15 residues. CDR1 and CDR2 (germline): ENHRY, SYGVKD. The CDR3 DNA reads TGTGCCATCAGTGAGTCACGCGGACAGGGCAATGAACAGTTCTTC. Amino acid sequence: CAISESRGQGNEQFF.

This clone was picked up many times. The CDR3 coding sequence is TGTGCCATCAGTGAACACTCTGGAAACACCATATATTTT. Its protein is CAISEHSGNTIYF. This sequence joins TRBV10-3 and TRBJ1-3; no clear D. V was shortened by 3 bases and J by 0 bases, with 3 bases between the two germline ends. This CDR3 spans 13 amino acids. The V gene's germline CDR1 is ENHRY and CDR2 SYGVKD.

This clone was counted many times. The V and J genes are TRBV20-1 and TRBJ2-5; D not certain. Per germline, CDR1 DFQATT and CDR2 SNEGSKA (reference sequence). The V gene lost 3 bases and the J gene lost 0 bases, with 8 bases spanning the gap. This CDR3 contains 13 residues. The CDR3 sequence: CSAREQHQETQYF. The CDR3 DNA follows: TGCAGTGCTAGGGAGCAGCACCAAGAGACCCAGTACTTC.